This passage covers 11 T cell receptor beta chains from one sample sequenced in a study of patients and donors after allogeneic stem cell transplantation. TCRdb processed the RT-PCR reads anew with MiXCR; each CDR3 protein has one entry. Counted here are 900,000 to 1,000,000 distinct CDR3 sequences, roughly 17% occurring once; the ten biggest clones make up around 6%. Sequenced input: blood, either unsorted or a sorted T cell fraction (not recorded which). These receptors were obtained from a human donor who was either an allogeneic HSCT recipient or a stem cell or donor lymphocyte infusion donor (not recorded which). It is not recorded whose cells these are; they may come from a transplant donor.

This clonotype was seen repeatedly, ten times or more. This chain joins TRBV12-3 or TRBV12-4 and TRBJ2-5; TRBD1 agrees at 7 bases. This CDR3 has 13 residues. V lost 7 bases and J lost 4; bases outside the gene matches: 6. CDR3 amino acids: CASTRGLGETQYF. DNA of the CDR3: TGTGCCAGCACAAGGGGGCTAGGAGAGACCCAGTACTTC.

This clonotype was seen only a few times. The rearrangement joins TRBV10-2 to TRBJ1-5, with 7 bases fitting TRBD1. V lost 6 bases, J lost 0 bases, and 2 bases stayed unmatched. Germline loops: CDR1 WSHSY, CDR2 SAAADI. The CDR3 consists of 14 residues. The CDR3 DNA reads TGCGCCAGCAGGGGGACAGATAGCAATCAGCCCCAGCATTTT. Amino acids: CASRGTDSNQPQHF.

The chain links TRBV3-1 to TRBJ1-2, with 7 positions matching TRBD1. CDR3 length: 15 amino acids. With V trimmed by 2 bases and J by 4 bases, 7 bases remained unmatched. Per germline, CDR1 LGHDT and CDR2 YNNKEL (reference sequence). CDR3 amino acids: CASSQTGEVSYGYTF. The DNA of the CDR3 is TGTGCCAGCAGCCAAACAGGGGAGGTTAGCTATGGCTACACCTTC.

This chain connects TRBV4-3 to TRBJ1-3; 8 positions match TRBD1. Unmatched junction bases numbered 4, after V lost 0 bases and J lost 3 bases. From germline, CDR1 is LGHNA and CDR2 YSLEER. This CDR3 has 16 residues. The CDR3 nucleotides read TGCGCCAGCAGCCAAGATCTCACAGGGGGTGGAAACACCATATATTTT. This translates into CASSQDLTGGGNTIYF.

This chain links TRBV20-1 with TRBJ1-2; weak D call: TRBD1 (6 bases). Trimming stripped 0 bases from V and 4 bases from J, with 12 bases between. CDR3 length: 14 residues. Germline lookup yields CDR1 DFQATT and CDR2 SNEGSKA (reference sequence). The CDR3 loop reads CSARDRDRSYGYTF. Here the CDR3 DNA reads TGCAGTGCTAGAGATCGAGACAGGAGCTATGGCTACACCTTC.

The table lists this clonotype with a few counts. This chain links TRBV6-1 with TRBJ2-4; D may be TRBD2 (5 bases). The ends were cut back, 6 bases at V and 6 bases at J, with 15 bases in the middle. CDR1 and CDR2 from the germline V gene are MNHNS and SASEGT. The CDR3 is 14 residues long. The CDR3 bases are TGTGCCAGCAGATTAGGACTTTCCTCAAACATTCAGTACTTC. The encoded protein is CASRLGLSSNIQYF.

This clonotype occurred a few times. The CDR3, as DNA: TGCGCCAGCAGCCAAAGGGACAGGGCGAGTCTCTACGAGCAGTACTTC. Protein product: CASSQRDRASLYEQYF. The chain recombines TRBV4-3 with TRBJ2-7; 9 bases map to TRBD1. Germline-derived CDR1 and CDR2 are LGHNA and YSLEER. CDR3 length: 16 amino acids. The trim removed 2 bases at V and 3 bases at J, leaving 8 bases unmatched.

The CDR3 reads CASSLGGGTTEAFF. Written as DNA, the CDR3 is TGTGCCAGCAGTCTCGGAGGGGGGACCACTGAAGCTTTCTTT. The chain has TRBV12-3 or TRBV12-4 and TRBJ1-1; possible D gene TRBD1, 6 bases. The CDR3 is 14 residues long. Between the trimmed V and J ends, which lost 5 bases and 4 bases, there was a span of 14 bases.

The chain combines TRBV7-2 with TRBJ2-3; D unclear. Looked up from germline, CDR1 is SGHTA and CDR2 is FQGNSA. Trimming pared 5 bases from V and 2 bases from J, leaving 14 bases between. This CDR3 is built from 15 residues. CDR3: CASSARPNFTDTQYF. The CDR3 bases are TGTGCCAGCAGCGCCCGACCGAATTTCACAGATACGCAGTATTTT.

The rearrangement uses TRBV27 and TRBJ2-7; D may be TRBD2 (6 bases). V was cut by 2 bases and J by 3 bases, with 20 bases left in between. The CDR3 loop spans 17 amino acids. Looked up from germline, CDR1 is MNHEY and CDR2 is SMNVEV (reference sequence). The CDR3 region is CASSLSGGIGRDYEQYF. The CDR3 nucleotides are TGTGCCAGCAGTTTAAGTGGCGGGATCGGGCGGGACTACGAGCAGTACTTC.

J is TRBJ1-2 and V is TRBV21-1. TRBV21-1 is annotated as a pseudogene. This CDR3 has 16 amino acids. This CDR3 reads CASSKEKGSPNYGYTF. CDR3 nucleotide sequence: TGTGCCAGCAGCAAAGAAAAGGGCTCCCCTAACTATGGCTACACCTTC.